These 20 T cell receptor beta chains were sequenced from one sample in a study of blood T cell repertoires in COVID-19. Only in-frame clones appear in the TCRdb table, and some are missing; sequencing was by immunoSEQ multiplex PCR. Seen here are 150,000 or so clones, about nine tenths observed once, and the top ten hold roughly 4%. Sequenced input: PBMCs or T cells enriched from blood (not recorded which). These TCRs come from a middle-aged woman who had been exposed to COVID-19.

This clone was detected only a few times. This chain connects TRBV6-2 or TRBV6-3 to TRBJ1-5, with TRBD1 matching over 7 bases. V gave up 6 bases and J gave up 8 bases; unmatched junction bases: 19. The CDR3 totals 17 residues. In germline, CDR1 is MNHEY, CDR2 SVGEGT. DNA of the CDR3: TGTGCCAGCAGCCTTTACGCGACAGGGTGGGGTAGGGAGCCCCAGCATTTT. Protein sequence: CASSLYATGWGREPQHF.

J is TRBJ1-1 and V is TRBV4-1, with D tentatively TRBD1 (5 bases). Trimming shortened V by 0 bases and J by 3 bases, and 20 bases separated the two germline ends. This CDR3 spans 18 amino acids. CDR1 and CDR2 (germline): MGHRA, YSYEKL. The CDR3 spells CASSQDWSTWGKDTEAFF. The CDR3 DNA follows: TGCGCCAGCAGCCAAGATTGGAGCACGTGGGGCAAGGACACTGAAGCTTTCTTT.

The genes are TRBV5-1 and TRBJ1-1, with 10 bases fitting TRBD1. CDR1 is SGHRS and CDR2 is YFSETQ in the germline V gene. Trimming took 3 bases from V and 5 from J; bases not matched to a gene: 1. CDR3 length equals 13 residues. This CDR3 is CASSSDRGTEAFF. The CDR3 DNA reads as TGCGCCAGCAGCTCGGACAGGGGGACTGAAGCTTTCTTT.

This chain links TRBV6-5 with TRBJ2-4; weak D call: TRBD1 (5 bases). CDR1 is MNHEY, CDR2 SVGAGI, per germline. V was trimmed by 3 bases and J by 0 bases, leaving 9 bases between them. The CDR3 sequence is 15 residues long. The CDR3 spells CASSYDRQAKNIQYF. CDR3 DNA: TGTGCCAGCAGTTATGACAGACAAGCCAAAAACATTCAGTACTTC.

V is TRBV4-1 and J is TRBJ1-5; D not certain. CDR1 and CDR2 (germline): MGHRA, YSYEKL. Trimming took 0 bases from V and 6 from J, leaving 12 bases between them. The CDR3 has 15 amino acids. The CDR3 bases are TGCGCCAGCAGCCAAGATAAAACAGTCCTTCAGCCCCAGCATTTT. Its translation is CASSQDKTVLQPQHF.

The CDR3 region has the DNA TGTGCCAGTAGTACCAACTCTGGAAACACCATATATTTT. Its protein product is CASSTNSGNTIYF. The rearrangement links TRBV19 to TRBJ1-3; D remains ambiguous. Trimming took 4 bases from V and 0 from J, leaving 4 bases between them. Germline assignment: CDR1 LNHDA and CDR2 SQIVND (reference sequence). This CDR3 is 13 amino acids long.

The chain employs TRBV11-3 and TRBJ2-3, with TRBD2 as a possible D gene (5 bases). The germline CDR1 and CDR2 sequences are SGHNT and YENEEA. V lost 2 bases and J 4 bases, leaving 10 bases between the germline ends. This CDR3 contains 14 residues. CDR3 nucleotide sequence: TGTGCCAGCAGCTTACTAGCTGCGTCAGATACGCAGTATTTT. Protein: CASSLLAASDTQYF.

This rearrangement joins TRBV5-1 to TRBJ2-5; 10 bases agree with TRBD1. The CDR3 contains 14 residues. J was trimmed by 5 bases and V by 4 bases; bases with no gene match: 5. Germline CDR1 is SGHRS and CDR2 is YFSETQ. This CDR3 reads CASSPGQGRETQYF. The CDR3 nucleotides are TGCGCCAGCAGCCCGGGACAGGGGAGGGAGACCCAGTACTTC.

The genes are TRBV7-8 and TRBJ2-7, with TRBD2 matching over 7 bases. The J segment lost 0 bases and the V segment lost 5 bases, leaving 7 bases of the junction unmatched. Germline V lookup: CDR1 SGHVS, CDR2 FQNEAQ. This CDR3 has 15 amino acids. Here the CDR3 reads CASSPRDYLSYEQYF. DNA for the CDR3: TGTGCCAGCAGCCCCCGGGACTACCTCTCCTACGAGCAGTACTTC.

The J gene is TRBJ2-4, the V gene TRBV28, with 7 bases matching TRBD2. The CDR3 length is 18 residues. Trimming took 6 bases from V and 0 from J; bases not matched to a gene: 14. Germline CDR1 MDHEN, CDR2 SYDVKM. This chain's CDR3 is CASSFGSSGGLAKNIQYF. DNA of the CDR3: TGTGCCAGCAGCTTCGGAAGTTCGGGAGGTTTAGCCAAAAACATTCAGTACTTC. Drawing the rest from reference TRBV28 and TRBJ2-4, the complete variable domain is DVKVTQSSRYLVKRTGEKVFLECVQDMDHENMFWYRQDPGLGLRLIYFSYDVKMKEKGDIPEGYSVSREKKERFSLILESASTNQTSMYLCASSFGSSGGLAKNIQYFGAGTRLSVL.

The chain carries TRBV28 and TRBJ1-2, with 7 bases identical to TRBD1. Germline V gives CDR1 MDHEN, CDR2 SYDVKM. V dropped 8 bases and J dropped 0; count of bases not matched to a gene: 12. CDR3 length: 16 amino acids. The CDR3 protein is CASVSLTGSANYGYTF. The CDR3 DNA reads TGTGCCAGCGTATCTCTGACAGGGTCCGCTAACTATGGCTACACCTTC.

This chain connects TRBV6-4 to TRBJ2-5; 13 positions match TRBD2. CDR3 length: 17 residues. Germline V gene lookup returns CDR1 MRHNA and CDR2 SNTAGT. Unmatched junction bases numbered 12, after V lost 6 bases and J lost 5 bases. The CDR3 bases are TGTGCCAGCAGGACTAAACTAGCGGGAGGGCCCCTGGAGACCCAGTACTTC. This codes for CASRTKLAGGPLETQYF.

The V and J genes are TRBV9 and TRBJ2-1; possibly TRBD2 for D (6 bases). The CDR3 loop spans 14 amino acids. Germline V lookup: CDR1 SGDLS, CDR2 YYNGEE. The V end was cut by 4 bases, the J end by 3 bases, with 11 bases between. CDR3 loop: CASSLGGDYNEQFF. The CDR3 DNA reads as TGTGCCAGCAGCCTTGGCGGGGACTACAATGAGCAGTTCTTC.

The chain is built from TRBV7-9 and TRBJ2-3; 8 bases line up with TRBD2. CDR1 is SEHNR and CDR2 is FQNEAQ in the germline V gene (reference sequence). The CDR3 is made up of 15 amino acids. V shed 3 bases and J 1 base; nucleotides not matched to a gene: 3. CDR3 sequence (DNA): TGTGCCAGCAGCTTTGGGACTAGGGGCACAGATACGCAGTATTTT. Translated: CASSFGTRGTDTQYF.

This chain links TRBV27 with TRBJ1-3; no clear D gene. The CDR3 runs to 13 residues. Germline V lookup: CDR1 MNHEY, CDR2 SMNVEV (reference sequence). V shed 3 bases and J shed 13 bases, with 16 bases lying between them. The CDR3 nucleotides read TGTGCCAGCAGTTTTCGAGGTCTCGAGCGGATATATTTT. It encodes CASSFRGLERIYF.

The genes are TRBV9 and TRBJ2-7, with TRBD1 identical over 7 bases. Germline CDR1 and CDR2: SGDLS and YYNGEE. The length of the CDR3 is 14 residues. Trimming at V came to 3 bases and at J to 2 bases, leaving 5 bases not matched to a gene. CDR3 loop: CASSALGTAYEQYF. In DNA form, the CDR3 reads TGTGCCAGCAGCGCACTAGGGACAGCCTACGAGCAGTACTTC.

This clone was counted a few times. The chain joins TRBV4-3 to TRBJ2-1; 9 bases line up with TRBD1. CDR1 and CDR2 from the germline V gene are LGHNA and YSLEER. Germline trimming cut 3 bases from V and 7 bases from J; bases unmatched to any gene: 13. CDR3 size: 17 residues. CDR3 amino acids: CASSHGDRDRAGNEQFF. Here the CDR3 DNA reads TGCGCCAGCAGCCACGGGGACCGGGACAGGGCGGGGAATGAGCAGTTCTTC.

The rearrangement uses TRBV6-2 or TRBV6-3 and TRBJ2-3; perhaps TRBD2 as D (6 bases). The CDR3 contains 16 residues. Trimming stripped 5 bases from V and 4 bases from J, with 19 bases between. Germline V CDR1 and CDR2: MNHEY, SVGEGT. CDR3 loop: CASSQGGIPLADTQYF. In DNA, the CDR3 is TGTGCCAGCAGTCAGGGCGGGATCCCACTCGCAGATACGCAGTATTTT.

The chain employs TRBV3-1 (or the pseudogene TRBV3-2) and TRBJ1-2, with a tentative D call TRBD1 (5 bases). From germline, CDR1 is LGHDT and CDR2 YNNKEL (reference sequence). Trimming took 4 bases from V and 4 from J, leaving 13 bases between them. The CDR3 contains 14 residues. In DNA, the CDR3 is TGTGCCAGCAGCCTAACAGGCAGGAGCTATGGCTACACCTTC. This encodes CASSLTGRSYGYTF.

The chain has TRBV6-5 and TRBJ2-3; D is undetermined. The CDR3 totals 15 residues. V was shortened by 0 bases and J by 0 bases, with 7 bases between the two germline ends. Germline loops: CDR1 MNHEY, CDR2 SVGAGI. CDR3 protein: CASSYSFPSTDTQYF. The CDR3 region has the DNA TGTGCCAGCAGTTACTCTTTCCCAAGCACAGATACGCAGTATTTT.